The 19 T cell receptor beta chains below were found in one sample sequenced in a study of OX40 agonist ivuxolimab in advanced cancers. The table came from immunoSEQ multiplex PCR; TCRdb's copy has only in-frame clones and leaves some out. Among 30,000 to 40,000 clones listed, nearly 85% were seen once. Sequencing was performed on CD4+ or CD8+ T cells sorted from blood, taken in a trial of the OX40 agonist ivuxolimab. Receptor source: an adult with an advanced solid tumor such as melanoma, head and neck, liver or kidney cancer.

V usage is TRBV4-1 and J usage is TRBJ2-1, with 10 bases matching TRBD2. Germline V gene data show CDR1 as MGHRA and CDR2 as YSYEKL. V shed 2 bases, J shed 7 bases, and the junction held 8 bases outside the gene matches. The length of the CDR3 is 16 residues. The CDR3 protein is CASSQQAGGPGNEQFF. The CDR3 DNA follows: TGCGCCAGCAGCCAACAAGCGGGGGGGCCGGGTAATGAGCAGTTCTTC.

The rearrangement links TRBV6-1 to TRBJ1-4; D possibly corresponds to TRBD1 (6 bases). The CDR3 extends over 14 amino acids. From germline, CDR1 is MNHNS and CDR2 SASEGT. Between the trimmed V and J ends, which lost 3 bases and 3 bases, there was a span of 8 bases. This chain's CDR3 is CASSEGAANEKLFF. The CDR3 DNA is TGTGCCAGCAGTGAGGGGGCGGCTAATGAAAAACTGTTTTTT.

This sequence joins TRBV21-1 and TRBJ2-6; TRBD1, the table's D call, lacks a check against the DNA. TRBV21-1 is given as a pseudogene. The CDR3 length is 17 residues. CDR3 coding DNA: TGTGCCAGCAGCCTCCGGGACAGTCTCTCTGGGGCCAACGTCCTGACTTTC. Amino acids: CASSLRDSLSGANVLTF.

This sequence joins TRBV6-5 and TRBJ2-7; 9 positions match TRBD1. V lost 6 bases and J lost 2; bases outside the gene matches: 8. CDR1 and CDR2 from the germline V gene are MNHEY and SVGAGI. The CDR3 extends over 15 amino acids. The CDR3 spells CASSLQGTGTYEQYF. The DNA for the CDR3 is TGTGCCAGCAGCCTCCAGGGGACAGGGACCTACGAGCAGTACTTC.

The rearrangement uses TRBV5-1 and TRBJ2-7; D may correspond to TRBD1 or TRBD2 (5 bases each). Germline V gives CDR1 SGHRS, CDR2 YFSETQ. Trimming stripped 2 bases from V and 11 bases from J, with 11 bases between. This CDR3 comprises 11 residues. The CDR3 sequence is CASSFRDEKYF. CDR3 coding DNA: TGCGCCAGCAGCTTCCGGGACGAAAAGTACTTC.

The V gene is TRBV30, the J gene TRBJ1-6; 8 bases align to TRBD1. The V gene end was trimmed by 0 bases and the J gene end by 10 bases; junction bases not matched to a gene: 8. The CDR3 spans 15 residues. In germline, CDR1 is GTSNPN, CDR2 SVGIG (reference sequence). The CDR3 DNA is TGTGCCTGGAGTGTACCAGGGACAGGAGGGTCACCCCTCCACTTT. Its translation: CAWSVPGTGGSPLHF.

The J gene is TRBJ2-2, the V gene TRBV5-1; D uncertain. Trimming pared 2 bases from V and 2 bases from J, leaving 7 bases between. Germline CDR1 SGHRS, CDR2 YFSETQ. This CDR3 comprises 14 residues. This CDR3 reads CASSFDGNTGELFF. The CDR3 bases are TGCGCCAGCAGCTTTGACGGAAACACCGGGGAGCTGTTTTTT.

This clone was seen once. The chain uses TRBV5-6 and TRBJ1-2, with TRBD1 matching 10 bases. This CDR3 has 17 amino acids. V lost 4 bases, J lost 8 bases, and 17 bases stayed unmatched. Germline CDR1 SGHDT, CDR2 YYEEEE. CDR3 nucleotides: TGTGCCAGCAGCCCTTTAATTTTACGACAGGGACAGGGGGGCTACACCTTC. It encodes CASSPLILRQGQGGYTF. The full variable domain, rest sourced from reference TRBV5-6 and TRBJ1-2, is DAGVTQSPTHLIKTRGQQVTLRCSPKSGHDTVSWYQQALGQGPQFIFQYYEEEERQRGNFPDRFSGHQFPNYSSELNVNALLLGDSALYLCASSPLILRQGQGGYTFGSGTRLTVV.

The chain is built from TRBV5-4 and TRBJ2-4; D is uncertain. The CDR3 has 16 residues. Germline-derived CDR1 and CDR2 are SGHNT and YYREEE (reference sequence). Trimming took 3 bases from V and 1 from J, leaving 14 bases between them. The CDR3, as DNA: TGTGCCAGCAGCTATGGGAACGTCGGGGCCAAAAACATTCAGTACTTC. It codes for CASSYGNVGAKNIQYF.

The chain recombines TRBV19 with TRBJ1-5; 11 bases map to TRBD1. With V trimmed by 4 bases and J by 7 bases, 6 bases remained unmatched. Germline V gene lookup returns CDR1 LNHDA and CDR2 SQIVND (reference sequence). This CDR3 has 15 amino acids. The CDR3 protein is CASSTGQGAGQPQHF. CDR3 DNA sequence: TGTGCCAGTAGTACTGGACAGGGGGCGGGCCAGCCCCAGCATTTT.

The rearrangement joins TRBV14 to TRBJ1-1; no clear D gene. Per germline, CDR1 SGHDN and CDR2 FVKESK. This CDR3 contains 14 residues. The V end was cut by 2 bases, the J end by 2 bases, with 9 bases between. The DNA for the CDR3 is TGTGCCAGCAGCCAAACACTGATTAACACTGAAGCTTTCTTT. Translating gives CASSQTLINTEAFF.

The chain combines TRBV6-1 with TRBJ2-5; 9 positions match TRBD2. The V segment lost 4 bases and the J segment 4 bases; nucleotides outside the gene matches: 7. This CDR3 contains 15 residues. CDR1 is MNHNS and CDR2 is SASEGT in the germline V gene. This chain's CDR3 is CASSANLAGRETQYF. CDR3 coding DNA: TGTGCCAGCAGTGCGAACCTAGCGGGAAGAGAGACCCAGTACTTC.

The chain recombines TRBV11-2 with TRBJ2-7; D not certain. Germline V CDR1 and CDR2: SGHAT, FQNNGV. V lost 1 base and J lost 1, with 2 bases in between. The CDR3 has 12 amino acids. The CDR3 nucleotides are TGTGCCAGCAGCTTAGGGTCCTACGAGCAGTACTTC. It codes for CASSLGSYEQYF.

The genes are TRBV6-6 and TRBJ1-5, with 11 bases fitting TRBD1. This CDR3 has 16 residues. Germline CDR1 MNHNY, CDR2 SVGAGI (reference sequence). After removal of 2 bases from V and 7 bases from J, the junction contained 7 bases not matched to a gene. The CDR3 loop is CASSYRTGGNEQPQHF. The CDR3 bases are TGTGCCAGCAGTTACCGGACAGGGGGCAATGAACAGCCCCAGCATTTT.

The chain employs TRBV10-3 and TRBJ2-5; perhaps TRBD2 as D (5 bases). The J call may be faulty, since TRBJ2-7 better matches the DNA end. The CDR3 is 13 amino acids. The germline V gene encodes CDR1 ENHRY and CDR2 SYGVKD. Here the CDR3 reads CAIRTGVSYEQYF. CDR3 nucleotides: TGTGCCATCAGGACCGGGGTCTCCTACGAGCAGTACTTC.

This clone was counted between two and nine times. V usage is TRBV11-2 and J usage is TRBJ2-1, with 9 bases that match TRBD2. Germline V CDR1 and CDR2: SGHAT, FQNNGV. This CDR3 is built from 15 residues. J gave up 5 bases and V 5 bases, and 7 bases lay outside the gene matches. The CDR3 nucleotides are TGTGCCAGCAGCCGGGTACGCGGGAGGGACAATGAGCAGTTCTTC. Amino acids: CASSRVRGRDNEQFF.

The chain recombines TRBV18 with TRBJ2-1; D is tentatively TRBD1 or TRBD2 (5 bases each). V was pared by 0 bases and J by 5 bases, with 14 bases between. The CDR3 has 16 amino acids. Germline loops: CDR1 KGHSH, CDR2 LQKENI. The CDR3 coding sequence is TGTGCCAGCTCACCACCGGTCGGGACCGAAGACAATGAGCAGTTCTTC. This encodes CASSPPVGTEDNEQFF. The whole variable domain, filled in from reference TRBV18 and TRBJ2-1, reads NAGVMQNPRHLVRRRGQEARLRCSPMKGHSHVYWYRQLPEEGLKFMVYLQKENIIDESGMPKERFSAEFPKEGPSILRIQQVVRGDSAAYFCASSPPVGTEDNEQFFGPGTRLTVL.

The chain recombines TRBV4-3 with TRBJ2-1; D unclear. Germline assignment: CDR1 LGHNA and CDR2 YSLEER. The CDR3 loop spans 19 amino acids. Trimming took 5 bases from V and 4 from J, leaving 27 bases between them. The CDR3 protein is CASSDAGLGLGGQYNEQFF. The CDR3 nucleotides read TGCGCCAGCAGCGATGCCGGCCTAGGGCTAGGCGGTCAATACAATGAGCAGTTCTTC.

This clone is labeled as medium-sized. This chain connects TRBV6-1 to TRBJ1-5; 8 bases align to TRBD1. The CDR3 runs to 14 residues. J gave up 4 bases and V 1 base, and 0 bases lay outside the gene matches. CDR1 is MNHNS, CDR2 SASEGT, per germline. As DNA, the CDR3 is TGTGCCAGCAGTGAAGACAGGGGGAATCAGCCCCAGCATTTT. Encoded protein: CASSEDRGNQPQHF.